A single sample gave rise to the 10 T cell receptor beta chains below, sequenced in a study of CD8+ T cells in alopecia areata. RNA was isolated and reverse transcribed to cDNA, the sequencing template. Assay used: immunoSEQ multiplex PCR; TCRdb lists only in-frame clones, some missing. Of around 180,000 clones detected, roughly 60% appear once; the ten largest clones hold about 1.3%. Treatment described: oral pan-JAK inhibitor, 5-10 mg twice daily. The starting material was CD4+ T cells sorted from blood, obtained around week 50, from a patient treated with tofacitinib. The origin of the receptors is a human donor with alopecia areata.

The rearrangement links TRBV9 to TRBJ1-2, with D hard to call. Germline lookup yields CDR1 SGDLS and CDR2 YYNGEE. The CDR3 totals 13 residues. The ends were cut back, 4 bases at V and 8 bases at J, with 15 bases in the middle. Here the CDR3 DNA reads TGTGCCAGCAGCACCCCCCCCGGCGGGGGCTACACCTTC. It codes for CASSTPPGGGYTF.

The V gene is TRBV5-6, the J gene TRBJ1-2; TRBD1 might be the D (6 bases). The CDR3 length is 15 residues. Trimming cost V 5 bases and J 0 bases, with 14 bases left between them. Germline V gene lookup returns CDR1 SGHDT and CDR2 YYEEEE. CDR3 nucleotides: TGTGCCAGCAGGGAAACAGGGACCTCTAACTATGGCTACACCTTC. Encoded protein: CASRETGTSNYGYTF.

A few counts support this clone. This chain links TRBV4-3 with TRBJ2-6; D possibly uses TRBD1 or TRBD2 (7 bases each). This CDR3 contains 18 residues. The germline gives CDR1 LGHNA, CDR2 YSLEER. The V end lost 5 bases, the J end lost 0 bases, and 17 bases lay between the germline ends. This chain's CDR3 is CASSFPGGTDSGANVLTF. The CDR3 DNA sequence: TGCGCCAGCAGCTTCCCCGGGGGGACAGACTCTGGGGCCAACGTCCTGACTTTC.

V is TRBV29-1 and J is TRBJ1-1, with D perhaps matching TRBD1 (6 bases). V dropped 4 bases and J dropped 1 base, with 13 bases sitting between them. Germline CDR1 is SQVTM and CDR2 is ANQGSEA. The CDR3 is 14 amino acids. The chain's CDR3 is CSVGGRVGNTEAFF. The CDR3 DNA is TGCAGCGTTGGGGGGCGGGTTGGGAACACTGAAGCTTTCTTT.

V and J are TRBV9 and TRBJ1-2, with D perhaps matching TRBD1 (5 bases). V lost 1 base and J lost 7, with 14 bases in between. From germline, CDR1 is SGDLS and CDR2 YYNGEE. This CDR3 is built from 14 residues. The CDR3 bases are TGTGCCAGCAGCGTACGTGTGACAGCAAGTGGCTACACCTTC. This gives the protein CASSVRVTASGYTF. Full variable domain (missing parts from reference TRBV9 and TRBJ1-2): DSGVTQTPKHLITATGQRVTLRCSPRSGDLSVYWYQQSLDQGLQFLIQYYNGEERAKGNILERFSAQQFPDLHSELNLSSLELGDSALYFCASSVRVTASGYTFGSGTRLTVV.

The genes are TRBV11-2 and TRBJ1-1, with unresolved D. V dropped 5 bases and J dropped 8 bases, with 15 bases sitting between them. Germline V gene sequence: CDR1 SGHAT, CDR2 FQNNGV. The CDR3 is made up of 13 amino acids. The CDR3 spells CASSSYVNTEAFF. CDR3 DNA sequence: TGTGCCAGCAGCAGCTACGTAAATACAGAAGCTTTCTTT.

DNA of the CDR3: TGCAGCGTAAGGACAGCCTCCTACAATGAGCAGTTCTTC. The encoded protein is CSVRTASYNEQFF. The V and J genes are TRBV29-1 and TRBJ2-1; maybe TRBD1 (6 bases). Trimming pared 6 bases from V and 0 bases from J, leaving 9 bases between. The V gene's germline CDR1 is SQVTM and CDR2 ANQGSEA. The CDR3 sequence is 13 residues long.

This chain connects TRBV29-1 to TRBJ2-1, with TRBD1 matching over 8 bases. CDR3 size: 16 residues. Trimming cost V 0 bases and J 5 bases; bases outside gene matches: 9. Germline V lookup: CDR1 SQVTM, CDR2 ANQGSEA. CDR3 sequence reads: CSVEDRPGTGNNEQFF. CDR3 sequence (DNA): TGCAGCGTTGAAGATCGTCCCGGGACAGGAAACAATGAGCAGTTCTTC.

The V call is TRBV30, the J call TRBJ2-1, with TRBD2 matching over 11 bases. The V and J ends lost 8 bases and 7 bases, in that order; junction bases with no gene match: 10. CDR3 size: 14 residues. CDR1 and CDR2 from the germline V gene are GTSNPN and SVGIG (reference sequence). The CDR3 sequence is CAADGGLAVNEQFF. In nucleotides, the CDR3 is TGTGCCGCGGATGGGGGACTAGCGGTAAATGAGCAGTTCTTC.

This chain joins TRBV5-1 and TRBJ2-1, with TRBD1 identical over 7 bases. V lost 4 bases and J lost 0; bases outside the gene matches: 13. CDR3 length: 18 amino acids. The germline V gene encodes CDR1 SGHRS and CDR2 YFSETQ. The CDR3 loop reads CASSERTGSRNSYNEQFF. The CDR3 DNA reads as TGCGCCAGCAGCGAGAGGACAGGCTCTCGGAACTCCTACAATGAGCAGTTCTTC.